The entry below describes one TCR beta chain. The target antigen is unknown. The CDR3 runs to 12 residues. V was shortened by 5 bases and J by 4 bases, with 5 bases between the two germline ends. Germline CDR1 is MDHEN and CDR2 is SYDVKM. The data were taken from a study of shared clonotypes between healthy human individuals. The assay was carried out at the deep level. For unsorted PBMC, 300 ng DNA per replicate equaled about 30,000 T cell genomes. The table came from immunoSEQ multiplex PCR; TCRdb's copy has only in-frame clones and leaves some out. The repertoire holds 550,000 to 600,000 clones, with around 80% as singletons. Healthy adults negative for HIV, lacking recent acute infections or vaccinations, served as donors. General study results and limits: Sampling involved blood alone; tissue repertoires likely differ.

The source is a woman between 40 and 50 years old in good health. Some clones in this sample may be carry-over from other donors' samples. This chain connects TRBV28 to TRBJ1-4; D remains unclear. Material: PBMCs. CDR3 coding DNA: TGTGCCAGCAGTGGGAGTAATGAAAAACTGTTTTTT. The encoded protein is CASSGSNEKLFF.